This T cell receptor (beta chain) was obtained from a study of blood T cell repertoires in COVID-19. Study as a whole: The analysed material was cDNA or gDNA that came from T cells, B-cell-depleted T cells, or PBMCs.

Data came from immunoSEQ multiplex PCR; TCRdb stores just in-frame clones and leaves some out. The data show 380,000 or so clones, around 84% seen once. The clonotype was recovered from a human donor with acute or convalescent COVID-19. The donor label of this sample is uncertain. Sequenced material: peripheral blood.

The CDR3, as DNA: TGTGCCAGCAGCTTAGTTGGCGGACAGGGACATGGCTACACCTTC. It translates to CASSLVGGQGHGYTF. This sequence joins TRBV7-9 and TRBJ1-2, with TRBD1 identical over 8 bases. The germline V gene encodes CDR1 SEHNR and CDR2 FQNEAQ (reference sequence). The V and J ends lost 1 base and 6 bases, in that order; junction bases with no gene match: 7. CDR3 size: 15 residues.